This T cell receptor (beta chain) was profiled in a study of T cells in Graves' hyperthyroidism and ophthalmopathy. Study-level points and caveats: Appearing also in blood were most of the thyroid clonotypes expanded above 0.001. Ophthalmopathy and stable hyperthyroidism were separated by a 13 V-J model.

From RNA transcripts, TCR beta CDR3 regions were amplified. First-round RT-PCR targeting the TCR CDR3 was performed with the HTBI primer set. TCRdb ran MiXCR on the multiplex PCR reads and lists one entry per CDR3 protein. Seen here are about 280,000 distinct CDR3 sequences, less than 30% observed once, and the top ten hold about 25%. Trimming shortened V by 0 bases and J by 6 bases, and 12 bases separated the two germline ends. Per germline, CDR1 LGHNA and CDR2 YNFKEQ. This CDR3 region has 14 residues. This clonotype has at least ten counts. Its target is unknown. Diagnoses rested on clinical symptoms, serum thyroxine and TRAb, thyroid ultrasound and orbital computed tomography. PBMCs were collected from a roughly 10 ml volume of fresh peripheral blood.

This sequence was found in a man aged 35-49 years with Graves' hyperthyroidism that later progressed to Graves' ophthalmopathy. The gene calls are TRBV4-2 and TRBJ2-7, with a weak D call TRBD1 (5 bases). Sample: blood. The CDR3 DNA is TGTGCCAGCAGCCAAGAACCGCAGGGTTCCGAGCAGTACTTC. As protein: CASSQEPQGSEQYF.